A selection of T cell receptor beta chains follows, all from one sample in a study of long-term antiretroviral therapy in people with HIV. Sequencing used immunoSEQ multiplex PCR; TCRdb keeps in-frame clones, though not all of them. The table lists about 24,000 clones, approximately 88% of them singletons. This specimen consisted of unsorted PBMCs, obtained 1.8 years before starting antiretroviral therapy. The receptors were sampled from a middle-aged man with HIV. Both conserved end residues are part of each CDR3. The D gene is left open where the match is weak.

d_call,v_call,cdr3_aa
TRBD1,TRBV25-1,CASSESNRGRYEQYF
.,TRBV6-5,CASTSPHGYEAFF
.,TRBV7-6,CASSSDGTYGYTF
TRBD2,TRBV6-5,CASSYSIGRQYF
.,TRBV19,CASSPPREGWNTEAFF
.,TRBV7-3,CASSSPLAYDRAQYF
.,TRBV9,CASRGGSYGYTF
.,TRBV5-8,CASSLEGFSGNTIYF
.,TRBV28,CASSSAGTDTQYF
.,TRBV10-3,CAISESVGLSQAPDTQYF
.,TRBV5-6,CASSLFSSSPVDTQYF
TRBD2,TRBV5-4,CASSLGTSGGSSYNEQFF
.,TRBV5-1,CASSLGPRKNTGELFF
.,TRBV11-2,CASGGTLLEQYF
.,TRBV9,CASSVVAGRNNEQFF
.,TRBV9,CASSVAANRPYEQYF
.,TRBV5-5,CASSAWWGNLFTEAFF
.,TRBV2,CASRMDSTDTQYF
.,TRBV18,CASSLAGRSTEAFF
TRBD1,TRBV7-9,CASSTGDPSNEQYF
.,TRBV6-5,CASSRRTTGELFF
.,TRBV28,CASSLVREQYF
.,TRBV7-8,CASSAGSGSYNEQFF
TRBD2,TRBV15,CATSGGTSGGETQYF
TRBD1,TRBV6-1,CASLGTGASDTQYF
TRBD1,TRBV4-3,CASSQDSGGYGYTF
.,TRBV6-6,CASSYGAGTSTDTQYF
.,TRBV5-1,CASSRGFYEQYF
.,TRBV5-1,CASSQDASGNQPQHF
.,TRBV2,CASRRSPSQPQHF
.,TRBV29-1,CSAGRGGETQYF
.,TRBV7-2,CASSLTGRSPLHF
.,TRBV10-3,CAISESRMNTEAFF
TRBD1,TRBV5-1,CASSSDRGLGGYTF
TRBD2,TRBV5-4,CASSLLPGGGNEQYF
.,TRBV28,CATHPPSRYEQYF
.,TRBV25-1,CASSDTRRGETQYF
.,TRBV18,CASHGEGTEAFF
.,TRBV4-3,CASSQESVDNSPLHF
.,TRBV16,CASSPTYRVTDFYEQYF
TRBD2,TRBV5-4,CASSRPTSGSVNEQFF
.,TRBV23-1,CASSQPQGAGYGYTF
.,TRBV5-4,CASRMDRTDNYGYTF
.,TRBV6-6,CASSYVHGNQPQHF
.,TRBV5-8,CASRRTAGYGYTF
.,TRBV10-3,CAIKGPSANYGYTF
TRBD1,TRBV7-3,CASMSRTGYRSGELFF
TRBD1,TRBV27,CASSPDRANRNTEAFF
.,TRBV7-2,CASSSQRETQYF
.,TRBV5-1,CASSLAALTSSYEQYF
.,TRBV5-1,CASRWAGGGSGANVLTF
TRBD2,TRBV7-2,CASSVALAGGSGIQYF
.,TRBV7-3,CASSLAVGTEAFF